This TCR beta chain was identified in a study of T cell responses to AZD1222 COVID-19 vaccine. CDR1 MDHEN and CDR2 SYDVKM come from the germline V gene. This CDR3 is built from 17 residues. Trimming at V came to 6 bases and at J to 4 bases, leaving 11 bases not matched to a gene. Profiled with immunoSEQ multiplex PCR; TCRdb holds only in-frame clones, not every one. The sample contains about 84,000 clones, about 86% of which appear only once. The chain links TRBV28 to TRBJ2-2; 10 positions match TRBD2. Sequenced here: peripheral blood, sampled 28 days after the second AZD1222 dose. The origin of this receptor is an adult who received the AZD1222 COVID-19 vaccine. The chain's CDR3 is CASRHPSSGRFTGELFF. CDR3 bases: TGTGCCAGCAGGCACCCCTCTAGCGGGAGATTCACCGGGGAGCTGTTTTTT. The entire variable domain, with the rest obtained from reference TRBV28 and TRBJ2-2, is as follows: DVKVTQSSRYLVKRTGEKVFLECVQDMDHENMFWYRQDPGLGLRLIYFSYDVKMKEKGDIPEGYSVSREKKERFSLILESASTNQTSMYLCASRHPSSGRFTGELFFGEGSRLTVL.